This is a list of T cell receptor beta chains from one sample in a study of response to subunit inactivated influenza vaccine. Using its own MiXCR run on the RT-PCR reads, TCRdb lists one record per CDR3 protein. In the table there are about 800,000 distinct CDR3 sequences, about 20% of which are singletons. The sequences come from PBMCs from blood, collected more than 4 days after vaccination. The receptors originated from a man aged 45-65 years who received an inactivated influenza vaccine. Both conserved end residues are part of each CDR3. The order of the fields is CDR3 length, clone size, V gene, D gene, J gene, CDR3 DNA, CDR3 protein. A D gene is named only where the DNA matches it firmly. Clone size appears in some rows only: once, few, many, or a class for an expanded clone.

CDR3 length: 14; clone size: .; V gene: TRBV20-1; D gene: .; J gene: TRBJ2-3; CDR3 DNA: TGCAGTGCTAGGCGAGGGAGAGAGGCAGATACGCAGTATTTT; CDR3 protein: CSARRGREADTQYF
CDR3 length: 14; clone size: few; V gene: TRBV7-2; D gene: .; J gene: TRBJ2-3; CDR3 DNA: TGTGCCAGCAGTTCCTCAGTGGGCACAGATACGCAGTATTTT; CDR3 protein: CASSSSVGTDTQYF
CDR3 length: 14; clone size: many; V gene: TRBV6-2/TRBV6-3; D gene: .; J gene: TRBJ2-7; CDR3 DNA: TGTGCCAGCAGCCGACAGGACGGCTGGTACGAGCAGTACTTC; CDR3 protein: CASSRQDGWYEQYF
CDR3 length: 15; clone size: few; V gene: TRBV2; D gene: .; J gene: TRBJ1-4; CDR3 DNA: TGTGCCAGCAGTGAAGCTAACCCGGAGGTTGAAAAACTGTTTTTT; CDR3 protein: CASSEANPEVEKLFF
CDR3 length: 14; clone size: .; V gene: TRBV5-1; D gene: TRBD1; J gene: TRBJ1-1; CDR3 DNA: TGCGCCAGCAGCGGAGGGACAGCGAACACTGAAGCTTTCTTT; CDR3 protein: CASSGGTANTEAFF
CDR3 length: 19; clone size: .; V gene: TRBV3-1; D gene: TRBD2; J gene: TRBJ2-1; CDR3 DNA: TGTGCCAGCAGCAAACGGACTAGCGGGGGAGCCATCTCCTACAATGAGCAGTTCTTC; CDR3 protein: CASSKRTSGGAISYNEQFF
CDR3 length: 15; clone size: .; V gene: TRBV28; D gene: TRBD1; J gene: TRBJ2-7; CDR3 DNA: TGTGCCAGCAGTCCACCGACAGGGCCTTCCCTCGAGCAGTACTTC; CDR3 protein: CASSPPTGPSLEQYF
CDR3 length: 15; clone size: .; V gene: TRBV2; D gene: .; J gene: TRBJ1-1; CDR3 DNA: TGTGCCAGCAAACCACCCACAGGGTTCAACACTGAAGCTTTCTTT; CDR3 protein: CASKPPTGFNTEAFF
CDR3 length: 15; clone size: .; V gene: TRBV5-1; D gene: TRBD1; J gene: TRBJ2-1; CDR3 DNA: TGCGCCAGCAGCACTCAGGGGGCCCTTGTGAATGAGCAGTTCTTC; CDR3 protein: CASSTQGALVNEQFF
CDR3 length: 11; clone size: many; V gene: TRBV7-9; D gene: .; J gene: TRBJ2-5; CDR3 DNA: TGTGCCAGCAGACAGGCGGAGACCCAGTACTTC; CDR3 protein: CASRQAETQYF
CDR3 length: 16; clone size: .; V gene: TRBV20-1; D gene: TRBD2; J gene: TRBJ2-3; CDR3 DNA: TGCAGTGCTAGGGCCCGAAGCGGGGGGGCCTTGGATACGCAGTATTTT; CDR3 protein: CSARARSGGALDTQYF
CDR3 length: 15; clone size: .; V gene: TRBV10-3; D gene: TRBD1; J gene: TRBJ2-3; CDR3 DNA: TGTGCCATCAGTGGTGTTCCGGGACAGGCAGATACGCAGTATTTT; CDR3 protein: CAISGVPGQADTQYF
CDR3 length: 16; clone size: few; V gene: TRBV28; D gene: .; J gene: TRBJ2-7; CDR3 DNA: TGTGCCAGCAGCCACGCTGGGGGGACAGCCCTATACGAGCAGTACTTC; CDR3 protein: CASSHAGGTALYEQYF
CDR3 length: 14; clone size: few; V gene: TRBV7-2; D gene: TRBD2; J gene: TRBJ2-2; CDR3 DNA: TGTGCCAGCAGCGGACTAGCCGCGACCGGGGAGCTGTTTTTT; CDR3 protein: CASSGLAATGELFF
CDR3 length: 13; clone size: .; V gene: TRBV12-3/TRBV12-4; D gene: .; J gene: TRBJ1-4; CDR3 DNA: TGTGCCAGCAGAACAGGGTTTGCGGAAAAACTGTTTTTT; CDR3 protein: CASRTGFAEKLFF
CDR3 length: 16; clone size: few; V gene: TRBV4-1; D gene: TRBD2; J gene: TRBJ2-3; CDR3 DNA: TGCGCCAGCAGCCATCGCGGGAGGGAGAGGGCAGATACGCAGTATTTT; CDR3 protein: CASSHRGRERADTQYF
CDR3 length: 16; clone size: few; V gene: TRBV15; D gene: .; J gene: TRBJ1-5; CDR3 DNA: TGTGCCACCAGCAGAGCCCAGGGTTATAGCAATCAGCCCCAGCATTTT; CDR3 protein: CATSRAQGYSNQPQHF
CDR3 length: 16; clone size: .; V gene: TRBV25-1; D gene: TRBD1; J gene: TRBJ1-2; CDR3 DNA: TGTGCCAGCAGTCCCCCAGGGACAGGGGGATTGGGTGGCTACACCTTC; CDR3 protein: CASSPPGTGGLGGYTF
CDR3 length: 13; clone size: many; V gene: TRBV6-6; D gene: .; J gene: TRBJ2-1; CDR3 DNA: TGTGCCAGCAGTTTCAAAGCCTACAATGAGCAGTTCTTC; CDR3 protein: CASSFKAYNEQFF
CDR3 length: 11; clone size: .; V gene: TRBV29-1; D gene: .; J gene: TRBJ2-1; CDR3 DNA: TGCAGCGTTTGGGACCACAATGAGCAGTTCTTC; CDR3 protein: CSVWDHNEQFF
CDR3 length: 14; clone size: .; V gene: TRBV10-3; D gene: .; J gene: TRBJ1-2; CDR3 DNA: TGTGCCATCAGTGAAGGGAAGGGGGACTATGGCTACACCTTC; CDR3 protein: CAISEGKGDYGYTF
CDR3 length: 15; clone size: many; V gene: TRBV6-1; D gene: .; J gene: TRBJ1-1; CDR3 DNA: TGTGCCAGCAGTGATAACGGACCGCTGAACACTGAAGCTTTCTTT; CDR3 protein: CASSDNGPLNTEAFF
CDR3 length: 16; clone size: few; V gene: TRBV29-1; D gene: TRBD2; J gene: TRBJ2-2; CDR3 DNA: TGCAGCGTTGAAGGACTAGCGGGAGGGCACAGCGGGGAGCTGTTTTTT; CDR3 protein: CSVEGLAGGHSGELFF
CDR3 length: 12; clone size: .; V gene: TRBV15; D gene: .; J gene: TRBJ2-1; CDR3 DNA: TGTGCCACCAGTTGGCGGTACAATGAGCAGTTCTTC; CDR3 protein: CATSWRYNEQFF
CDR3 length: 16; clone size: few; V gene: TRBV11-2; D gene: TRBD1; J gene: TRBJ2-1; CDR3 DNA: TGTGCCAGCAGCTTAGGTCGAACAGGGGCCTACAATGAGCAGTTCTTC; CDR3 protein: CASSLGRTGAYNEQFF
CDR3 length: 11; clone size: few; V gene: TRBV6-2/TRBV6-3; D gene: TRBD2; J gene: TRBJ2-1; CDR3 DNA: TGTGCCAGCCTAAGCGGGATAGAGCAGTTCTTC; CDR3 protein: CASLSGIEQFF
CDR3 length: 14; clone size: once; V gene: TRBV7-2; D gene: TRBD1; J gene: TRBJ2-7; CDR3 DNA: TGTGCCAGCAGCACCCGGACAGGGGCCTACGAGCAGTACTTC; CDR3 protein: CASSTRTGAYEQYF
CDR3 length: 14; clone size: .; V gene: TRBV4-3; D gene: TRBD1; J gene: TRBJ1-2; CDR3 DNA: TGCGCCAGCAGCACCCGACAGGGGGACGGTGGCTACACCTTC; CDR3 protein: CASSTRQGDGGYTF
CDR3 length: 15; clone size: few; V gene: TRBV5-1; D gene: TRBD2; J gene: TRBJ2-1; CDR3 DNA: TGCGCCAGCAGCTCGGCTAGCGGGAGTGCCTATGAGCAGTTCTTC; CDR3 protein: CASSSASGSAYEQFF
CDR3 length: 15; clone size: few; V gene: TRBV25-1; D gene: .; J gene: TRBJ2-1; CDR3 DNA: TGTGCCAGCAGTTCCGGGGCATTTCGTGGGTATGAGCAGTTCTTC; CDR3 protein: CASSSGAFRGYEQFF
CDR3 length: 13; clone size: .; V gene: TRBV11-3; D gene: .; J gene: TRBJ2-5; CDR3 DNA: TGTGCCAGCAGCTTAGACACCGGGCAGACCCAGTACTTC; CDR3 protein: CASSLDTGQTQYF
CDR3 length: 14; clone size: .; V gene: TRBV28; D gene: .; J gene: TRBJ1-2; CDR3 DNA: TGTGCCAGCAGTTTAGCGGACGGCTACTATGGCTACACCTTC; CDR3 protein: CASSLADGYYGYTF
CDR3 length: 15; clone size: few; V gene: TRBV28; D gene: TRBD1; J gene: TRBJ2-1; CDR3 DNA: TGTGCCAGCAGTACCGGGACAGGAGACTACAATGAGCAGTTCTTC; CDR3 protein: CASSTGTGDYNEQFF
CDR3 length: 13; clone size: .; V gene: TRBV15; D gene: .; J gene: TRBJ2-7; CDR3 DNA: TGTGCCACCAGCAGAGATTTTGGGGACGAGCAGTACTTC; CDR3 protein: CATSRDFGDEQYF
CDR3 length: 11; clone size: .; V gene: TRBV6-2/TRBV6-3; D gene: .; J gene: TRBJ1-4; CDR3 DNA: TGTGCCAGCAGACTCAGTGAAAAACTGTTTTTT; CDR3 protein: CASRLSEKLFF
CDR3 length: 14; clone size: .; V gene: TRBV11-2; D gene: TRBD1; J gene: TRBJ2-1; CDR3 DNA: TGTGCCAGCAGCCCTGGGACAGGGTCATATGAGCAGTTCTTC; CDR3 protein: CASSPGTGSYEQFF
CDR3 length: 16; clone size: few; V gene: TRBV11-2; D gene: TRBD2; J gene: TRBJ2-1; CDR3 DNA: TGTGCCAGCAGTCCCGCGCCGGGACTAGCTTTAAATGAGCAGTTCTTC; CDR3 protein: CASSPAPGLALNEQFF
CDR3 length: 15; clone size: few; V gene: TRBV20-1; D gene: TRBD1; J gene: TRBJ1-5; CDR3 DNA: TGCAGTGCCAGTGAGGGGACAGCTTATAATCAGCCCCAGCATTTT; CDR3 protein: CSASEGTAYNQPQHF
CDR3 length: 15; clone size: few; V gene: TRBV4-3; D gene: .; J gene: TRBJ2-5; CDR3 DNA: TGCGCCAGCAGCCAAGAGGGCAGGCCCCAAGAGACCCAGTACTTC; CDR3 protein: CASSQEGRPQETQYF
CDR3 length: 16; clone size: few; V gene: TRBV5-6; D gene: .; J gene: TRBJ2-4; CDR3 DNA: TGTGCCAGCAGCTTTACGTTCCTAGCCGACAAAAACATTCAGTACTTC; CDR3 protein: CASSFTFLADKNIQYF
CDR3 length: 16; clone size: .; V gene: TRBV7-2; D gene: TRBD2; J gene: TRBJ2-3; CDR3 DNA: TGTGCCAGCAGCTGGACTAGCGGGAGGGCCTCAGATACGCAGTATTTT; CDR3 protein: CASSWTSGRASDTQYF
CDR3 length: 15; clone size: many; V gene: TRBV7-9; D gene: TRBD1; J gene: TRBJ2-7; CDR3 DNA: TGTGCCAGCAGCTTAGCGTCAGGGGGCTCCTACGAGCAGTACTTC; CDR3 protein: CASSLASGGSYEQYF
CDR3 length: 18; clone size: .; V gene: TRBV21-1; D gene: .; J gene: TRBJ1-5; CDR3 DNA: TGTGCCAGCAGCAAGGGAGGTTGTGGAGGGGCTAGAATTCAGCCCCAGCATTTT; CDR3 protein: CASSKGGCGGARIQPQHF
CDR3 length: 15; clone size: .; V gene: TRBV20-1; D gene: TRBD2; J gene: TRBJ2-3; CDR3 DNA: TGCAGTGCTAGAGGGCTAGCGGTAATCACAGATACGCAGTATTTT; CDR3 protein: CSARGLAVITDTQYF
CDR3 length: 15; clone size: .; V gene: TRBV10-3; D gene: .; J gene: TRBJ2-3; CDR3 DNA: TGTGCCATCACCTTCCAGGTAGCGCGGTCAGATACGCAGTATTTT; CDR3 protein: CAITFQVARSDTQYF
CDR3 length: 14; clone size: .; V gene: TRBV5-1; D gene: .; J gene: TRBJ2-3; CDR3 DNA: TGCGCCAGCAGCTTGGAGTCACCTACAGATACGCAGTATTTT; CDR3 protein: CASSLESPTDTQYF
CDR3 length: 12; clone size: .; V gene: TRBV6-2/TRBV6-3; D gene: .; J gene: TRBJ2-4; CDR3 DNA: TGTGCCAGCAGCCCGAATGTTGGCAGACAGTACTTC; CDR3 protein: CASSPNVGRQYF
CDR3 length: 17; clone size: .; V gene: TRBV28; D gene: .; J gene: TRBJ2-3; CDR3 DNA: TGTGCCAGCAGTTTAGAGGATGTGGGAGACAGCACAGATACGCAGTATTTT; CDR3 protein: CASSLEDVGDSTDTQYF
CDR3 length: 13; clone size: many; V gene: TRBV29-1; D gene: .; J gene: TRBJ1-3; CDR3 DNA: TGCAGCGTGGCAGGGATCTCTGGAAACACCATATATTTT; CDR3 protein: CSVAGISGNTIYF
CDR3 length: 14; clone size: many; V gene: TRBV4-3; D gene: .; J gene: TRBJ2-1; CDR3 DNA: TGCGCCAGCAGCCCACATACGGGACCAGGTGAGCAGTTCTTC; CDR3 protein: CASSPHTGPGEQFF